A selection of T cell receptor beta chains follows, all from one sample in a study of blood T cell repertoires in COVID-19. The table came from immunoSEQ multiplex PCR; TCRdb's copy has only in-frame clones and leaves some out. The table shows hundreds of thousands of clones, with roughly nine tenths occurring only once. The sequenced sample was PBMCs or T cells enriched from blood (not recorded which). These receptors all stem from a woman in her fifties or sixties who had recovered from COVID-19. CDR3s include the opening cysteine and the closing phenylalanine or tryptophan. Clone size is shown for a subset of rows, as once, few, many or a class of expanded clone.

CAIKTVNTEAFF	12	NA	TRBJ1-1	TRBV10-3
CASSLGGSGETQYF	14	NA	TRBJ2-5	TRBV7-2
CASRPGTSNYGYTF	14	NA	TRBJ1-2	TRBV28
CASSYGTSGLAYF	13	few	TRBJ2-7	TRBV7-8
CASSQGGRNTEAFF	14	NA	TRBJ1-1	TRBV3-1/TRBV3-2
CASSFPILQGGTDTQYF	17	NA	TRBJ2-3	TRBV5-6
CASSQGGDRGFTEAFF	16	NA	TRBJ1-1	TRBV3-1/TRBV3-2
CASSALPRGAIYGYTF	16	NA	TRBJ1-2	TRBV27
CASSIAVADTGELFF	15	NA	TRBJ2-2	TRBV19
CASSPGLAPLGTQYF	15	NA	TRBJ2-5	TRBV3-1/TRBV3-2
CASRGQGSDTQYF	13	NA	TRBJ2-3	TRBV28
CAWGNDPTGKLFF	13	NA	TRBJ1-4	TRBV30
CASSSGYEQFF	11	NA	TRBJ2-1	TRBV7-2
CASSRLAGVSYNEQFF	16	NA	TRBJ2-1	TRBV19
CASSLYSKNSGNTIYF	16	NA	TRBJ1-3	TRBV18
CASSSRVYEQFF	12	NA	TRBJ2-1	TRBV7-9
CASSLVGSYEQYF	13	NA	TRBJ2-7	TRBV5-6
CATQTRVAGRSPLHF	15	NA	TRBJ1-6	TRBV19
CASSVDQNGYTF	12	NA	TRBJ1-2	TRBV9
CASSPHDVLAGYTDTQYF	18	once	TRBJ2-3	TRBV18
CAWTLVWGTDKSGYTF	16	NA	TRBJ1-2	TRBV30
CASSLDRPRLSGNTIYF	17	NA	TRBJ1-3	TRBV3-1/TRBV3-2
CASVGTGLMYTEAFF	15	NA	TRBJ1-1	TRBV27
CATSRDLYGYTF	12	NA	TRBJ1-2	TRBV15
CSVGGQGGGYTF	12	few	TRBJ1-2	TRBV29-1
CASSLGDRNQETQYF	15	NA	TRBJ2-5	TRBV7-7
CASSLDGALIWSEAFF	16	once	TRBJ1-1	TRBV5-4
CASSHDRAVGNEKLFF	16	NA	TRBJ1-4	TRBV4-3
CASSRTGGTDTQYF	14	NA	TRBJ2-3	TRBV28
CASSLAGGHNEQFF	14	NA	TRBJ2-1	TRBV7-9
CASSYGDREYEQYF	14	few	TRBJ2-7	TRBV6-2/TRBV6-3
CASSSPGGQVQHF	13	NA	TRBJ1-5	TRBV4-1
CASSQLGGYEQFF	13	NA	TRBJ2-1	TRBV14
CASSPGRSEQFF	12	many	TRBJ2-1	TRBV7-9